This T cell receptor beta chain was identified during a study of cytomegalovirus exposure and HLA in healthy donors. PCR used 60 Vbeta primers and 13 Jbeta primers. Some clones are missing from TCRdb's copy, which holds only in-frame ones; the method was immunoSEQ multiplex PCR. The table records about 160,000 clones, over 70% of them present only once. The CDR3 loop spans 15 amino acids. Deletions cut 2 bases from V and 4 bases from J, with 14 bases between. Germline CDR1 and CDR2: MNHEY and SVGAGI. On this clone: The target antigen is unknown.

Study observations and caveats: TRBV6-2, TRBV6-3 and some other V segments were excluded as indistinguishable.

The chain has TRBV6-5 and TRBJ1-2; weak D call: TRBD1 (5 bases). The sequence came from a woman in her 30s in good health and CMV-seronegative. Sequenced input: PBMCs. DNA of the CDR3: TGTGCCAGCAGTTACGCCCTGGGAGGGACCTATGGCTACACCTTC. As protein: CASSYALGGTYGYTF.